These 2 T cell receptor beta chains originate from one sample sequenced in a study of regulatory T cells in long-lasting Graves disease. For TCR beta, libraries came from iRepertoire HTBI primers and Arm-PCR of CDR3 regions. TCRdb re-derived calls from the multiplex PCR reads in MiXCR, one entry per CDR3 protein. Of approximately 440,000 distinct CDR3 sequences in the sample, about 20% were seen once. As for time point: persistent/refractory GD, antithyroid drugs over 5 years with positive TRAb. The authors made the TCR library using RNA they extracted from PBMCs. The specimen was peripheral blood mononuclear cells (PBMCs), collected when the disease was refractory, from a patient treated with antithyroid drugs. The receptor set was obtained from a female donor with Graves disease.

The chain is built from TRBV3-1 and TRBJ2-7; 11 bases match TRBD1. The CDR3 contains 16 residues. The V segment lost 6 bases and the J segment 0 bases; nucleotides outside the gene matches: 7. Germline V gene data show CDR1 as LGHDT and CDR2 as YNNKEL (reference sequence). The CDR3 protein is CASRGQGAVASYEQYF. The CDR3 bases are TGTGCCAGCAGAGGACAGGGGGCGGTAGCCTCCTACGAGCAGTACTTC.

This clonotype appeared a few times. The chain recombines TRBV6-1 with TRBJ1-1; 9 bases map to TRBD1. CDR3 size: 15 residues. From germline, CDR1 is MNHNS and CDR2 SASEGT. V was pared by 4 bases and J by 3 bases, with 6 bases of the junction left unmatched. This chain's CDR3 is CASSATGGQDTEAFF. For the CDR3, the DNA is TGTGCCAGCAGTGCGACAGGGGGTCAGGACACTGAAGCTTTCTTT.